This T cell receptor (beta chain) was recorded in a study of cytomegalovirus exposure and HLA in healthy donors. PCR primers comprised 60 Vbeta and 13 Jbeta primers. The table came from immunoSEQ multiplex PCR; TCRdb's copy has only in-frame clones and leaves some out. The data contain over 100,000 clones, about 70% of them singletons. Each donor was healthy, and each was a bone marrow donor. Concerning this clone itself: Its antigen remains unknown.

Study conclusions and caveats: Presence/absence analyses assumed roughly uniform sequencing depth across donors, which may not hold. With DRB1 most and HLA-C fewest, TCR association rates differed between HLA loci in a later analysis. In a later analysis, compared with equally common non-associated chains, HLA-associated beta chains were more expanded.

The germline V gene encodes CDR1 MNHEY and CDR2 SMNVEV (reference sequence). The CDR3 is 16 amino acids. J was trimmed by 2 bases and V by 7 bases; bases with no gene match: 12. V usage is TRBV27 and J usage is TRBJ2-5, with TRBD2 matching over 8 bases. The source material was PBMCs. This TCR was sampled from a human donor in good health. The CDR3 here is CASTPGVAGPQETQYF. CDR3 nucleotides: TGTGCCAGCACCCCGGGGGTAGCGGGGCCTCAAGAGACCCAGTACTTC.